This is a list of T cell receptor beta chains from one sample in a study of cytomegalovirus exposure and HLA in healthy donors. TCRdb keeps only in-frame clones here, not all; method: immunoSEQ multiplex PCR. The repertoire has 160,000 or so clones, roughly 87% of them found once; the top ten carry 0.5%. Sequenced material: PBMCs. These receptors came from a woman in her forties or fifties in good health and CMV-seronegative. Both conserved end residues are part of each CDR3. The D gene is left open where the match is weak. Size is omitted from some rows. Given values are once, few, many or a class for expanded clones.

>TRBJ2-7|TRBD1|TRBV15|-
CATSTGQGREQYF
TGTGCCACCAGCACGGGACAGGGTCGCGAGCAGTACTTC
>TRBJ2-7|TRBD2|TRBV5-1|-
CASSLGSSGTNEQYF
TGCGCCAGCAGCTTGGGTTCTAGCGGGACGAACGAGCAGTACTTC
>TRBJ2-1|TRBD2|TRBV28|once
CASSLDLAGGPNEQFF
TGTGCCAGCAGTTTAGATCTAGCGGGAGGGCCGAATGAGCAGTTCTTC
>TRBJ1-5|-|TRBV10-3|-
CAITRDINQPQHF
TGTGCCATCACCCGGGACATAAATCAGCCCCAGCATTTT
>TRBJ2-5|TRBD1|TRBV5-1|few
CASSLAGTGRETQYF
TGCGCCAGCAGCTTGGCCGGGACAGGGCGAGAGACCCAGTACTTC
>TRBJ1-4|-|TRBV28|-
CASLAGRRSQEKLFF
TGTGCCAGCTTAGCAGGGAGGAGGAGTCAGGAAAAACTGTTTTTT
>TRBJ2-7|-|TRBV7-2|-
CASSSRPLSSYEQYF
TGTGCCAGCAGCTCCAGGCCCCTCAGCTCCTACGAGCAGTACTTC
>TRBJ1-4|-|TRBV4-3|-
CASSQVFREDNEKLFF
TGCGCCAGCAGCCAAGTTTTCCGGGAGGATAATGAAAAACTGTTTTTT
>TRBJ1-1|-|TRBV11-3|-
CASSLGGRDTEAFF
TGTGCCAGCAGCTTAGGGGGCAGGGACACTGAAGCTTTCTTT
>TRBJ1-1|TRBD1|TRBV9|-
CASSVVDRGPNTEAFF
TGTGCCAGCAGCGTAGTGGACAGGGGCCCGAACACTGAAGCTTTCTTT
>TRBJ2-1|-|TRBV21-1|-
CASSMYHRAPEQFF
TGTGCCAGCAGCATGTATCACCGCGCCCCAGAGCAGTTCTTC
>TRBJ2-3|TRBD2|TRBV7-9|-
CASSLTSGSTDTQYF
TGTGCCAGCAGCTTAACTAGCGGGAGTACAGATACGCAGTATTTT
>TRBJ2-2|TRBD2|TRBV25-1|-
CASGRGTSGLTGELFF
TGTGCCAGCGGGAGGGGGACTAGCGGGCTCACCGGGGAGCTGTTTTTT
>TRBJ2-7|TRBD2|TRBV10-3|-
CAISRSSGGISYEQYF
TGTGCCATCAGCCGGAGTAGCGGGGGCATATCCTACGAGCAGTACTTC
>TRBJ1-2|-|TRBV27|once
CASSDQQERGYTF
TGTGCCAGCAGTGACCAACAGGAAAGGGGCTACACCTTC
>TRBJ2-1|-|TRBV2|-
CASSPQAGVSYNEQFF
TGTGCCAGCAGTCCTCAAGCGGGTGTCTCCTACAATGAGCAGTTCTTC
>TRBJ1-1|TRBD1|TRBV6-1|few
CASSVTGVSTEAFF
TGTGCCAGCAGTGTGACAGGGGTAAGCACTGAAGCTTTCTTT
>TRBJ1-2|-|TRBV5-1|-
CASSAQGDYGYTF
TGCGCCAGCAGCGCCCAGGGCGACTATGGCTACACCTTC
>TRBJ2-5|TRBD1|TRBV10-3|-
CAISAQTGGIKETQYF
TGTGCCATCAGTGCCCAAACAGGGGGCATTAAAGAGACCCAGTACTTC
>TRBJ1-1|-|TRBV30|-
CAWTGDNYGTEAFF
TGTGCCTGGACCGGGGACAATTATGGGACTGAAGCTTTCTTT
>TRBJ1-2|-|TRBV25-1|few
CASSEPGLYGYTF
TGTGCCAGCAGTGAACCAGGTCTCTATGGCTACACCTTC
>TRBJ2-1|-|TRBV5-4|-
CASSLGPGLSSYNEQFF
TGTGCCAGCAGCTTGGGCCCTGGCCTCTCCTCCTACAATGAGCAGTTCTTC
>TRBJ2-5|-|TRBV7-9|-
CASSATGETQYF
TGTGCCAGCAGCGCGACAGGAGAGACCCAGTACTTC
>TRBJ1-2|-|TRBV5-1|-
CASSLEGGNYGYTF
TGCGCCAGCAGCTTGGAAGGCGGGAACTATGGCTACACCTTC
>TRBJ1-3|TRBD1|TRBV7-2|-
CASSLVSTGTVGNTIYF
TGTGCCAGCAGCTTAGTGTCCACAGGGACAGTTGGAAACACCATATATTTT
>TRBJ2-7|TRBD1|TRBV5-1|-
CASSLDRAAYEQYF
TGCGCCAGCAGTTTAGACAGGGCTGCCTACGAGCAGTACTTC
>TRBJ1-5|-|TRBV28|-
CASRFSDQPQHF
TGTGCCAGCCGCTTTAGCGATCAGCCCCAGCATTTT
>TRBJ1-2|-|TRBV10-2|-
CASSELLGRGGYTF
TGCGCCAGCAGTGAGTTATTAGGCAGGGGCGGCTACACCTTC
>TRBJ2-6|-|TRBV6-6|-
CATSRGSGANVLTF
TGTGCCACCTCCCGGGGGTCTGGGGCCAACGTCCTGACTTTC
>TRBJ2-1|TRBD2|TRBV7-6|-
CASSLGSAGLAGPPSYNEQFF
TGTGCCAGCAGCTTAGGGTCTGCGGGCCTAGCGGGACCTCCATCCTACAATGAGCAGTTCTTC
>TRBJ2-7|-|TRBV29-1|-
CSARVRGTHEQYF
TGCAGCGCCCGGGTTAGGGGGACCCACGAGCAGTACTTC
>TRBJ2-7|TRBD1|TRBV9|-
CASSASGGFSYEQYF
TGTGCCAGCAGCGCCTCAGGGGGCTTCTCCTACGAGCAGTACTTC
>TRBJ2-4|-|TRBV23-1|-
CASSQGDGQSKNIQYF
TGCGCCAGCAGTCAAGGTGATGGGCAGTCGAAAAACATTCAGTACTTC
>TRBJ2-7|TRBD2|TRBV5-4|-
CASSLASGNYEQYF
TGTGCCAGCAGCTTGGCTAGCGGGAATTACGAGCAGTACTTC
>TRBJ2-7|-|TRBV5-4|-
CASSVDRDFEQYF
TGTGCCAGCAGCGTGGACCGGGACTTCGAGCAGTACTTC
>TRBJ2-3|-|TRBV6-5|-
CASSYLLATDTQYF
TGTGCCAGCAGTTACCTCCTAGCGACAGATACGCAGTATTTT
>TRBJ2-7|TRBD2|TRBV6-8|few
CAREKREGPGEQYF
TGTGCCAGAGAGAAGCGGGAGGGCCCCGGCGAGCAGTACTTC
>TRBJ2-3|-|TRBV5-1|few
CASSSPSTDTQYF
TGCGCCAGCAGCTCTCCGAGCACAGATACGCAGTATTTT
>TRBJ2-7|TRBD1|TRBV4-1|-
CASSQDAGQGSYEQYF
TGCGCCAGCAGCCAAGATGCGGGACAGGGTAGTTACGAGCAGTACTTC
>TRBJ1-1|TRBD1|TRBV5-1|-
CASSFGQGTTEAFF
TGCGCCAGCAGCTTTGGACAGGGGACCACTGAAGCTTTCTTT
>TRBJ2-1|-|TRBV27|-
CASSWTESSYNEQFF
TGTGCCAGCAGTTGGACAGAAAGCTCCTACAATGAGCAGTTCTTC
>TRBJ1-5|-|TRBV19|-
CASSIVALGANSNQPQHF
TGTGCCAGTAGTATAGTGGCCCTGGGGGCGAATAGCAATCAGCCCCAGCATTTT
>TRBJ1-2|-|TRBV19|-
CASSRWTDNGYTF
TGTGCCAGTAGTAGATGGACAGACAATGGCTACACCTTC
>TRBJ2-1|-|TRBV28|-
CASSLRRDGNEQFF
TGTGCCAGCAGTTTAAGGCGGGATGGCAATGAGCAGTTCTTC
>TRBJ2-7|-|TRBV5-4|-
CASSLMTGSYEQYF
TGTGCCAGCAGCTTGATGACAGGCTCCTACGAGCAGTACTTC
>TRBJ2-5|TRBD1|TRBV20-1|-
CSAGTGETQHF
TGCAGTGCTGGGACAGGCGAGACCCAGCACTTC
>TRBJ2-7|TRBD2|TRBV11-2|few
CASSFTGGRGEQYF
TGTGCCAGCAGCTTTACGGGAGGGCGAGGTGAGCAGTACTTC
>TRBJ2-5|TRBD1|TRBV29-1|-
CSVEKSGTGWETQYF
TGCAGCGTTGAAAAGTCCGGGACAGGGTGGGAGACCCAGTACTTC
>TRBJ1-1|-|TRBV11-2|-
CASSSWNTEAFF
TGTGCCAGCAGCTCCTGGAACACTGAAGCTTTCTTT
>TRBJ1-2|-|TRBV4-2|-
CASSQAIFPGYGYTF
TGTGCCAGCAGCCAAGCCATCTTTCCCGGTTATGGCTACACCTTC
>TRBJ2-1|TRBD1|TRBV7-6|-
CASSLAMGTGPWYNEQFF
TGTGCCAGCAGCTTAGCGATGGGGACAGGGCCGTGGTACAATGAGCAGTTCTTC
>TRBJ2-3|TRBD2|TRBV9|-
CASSGTSGGALDTQYF
TGTGCCAGCAGCGGGACTAGCGGGGGGGCCTTAGATACGCAGTATTTT